The 26 T cell receptor beta chains listed next were all sequenced from one sample in a study of T cell changes during pregnancy in multiple sclerosis. The protocol was immunoSEQ multiplex PCR, while the TCRdb copy is restricted to in-frame clones and leaves out a portion. There are fewer than 80,000 clones in the sample; around 94% occur only once, and approximately 0.15% lies in the top ten. The starting material was CD4+ T cells from peripheral blood mononuclear cells, obtained after pregnancy. The receptors come from a female donor with multiple sclerosis, enrolled in a pregnancy study.

The V and J genes are TRBV6-1 and TRBJ2-1, with TRBD2 matching 8 bases. V gave up 3 bases and J gave up 8 bases; unmatched junction bases: 6. Germline loops: CDR1 MNHNS, CDR2 SASEGT. The CDR3 covers 14 residues. CDR3 loop: CASSEITSGYEQFF. For the CDR3, the DNA is TGTGCCAGCAGTGAGATCACTAGCGGCTATGAGCAGTTCTTC.

The chain is built from TRBV28 and TRBJ2-1, with 10 bases aligning to TRBD2. The V gene's germline CDR1 is MDHEN and CDR2 SYDVKM. V was pared by 3 bases and J by 9 bases, with 14 bases of the junction left unmatched. CDR3 size: 17 residues. The CDR3 sequence is CASSFASGSLLRSEQFF. The CDR3 DNA reads TGTGCCAGCAGTTTTGCTAGCGGGAGCTTGCTTCGTAGTGAGCAGTTCTTC.

This rearrangement joins TRBV6-1 to TRBJ2-1; 10 bases align to TRBD2. Germline V gene data show CDR1 as MNHNS and CDR2 as SASEGT. This CDR3 has 18 amino acids. The trim removed 2 bases at V and 4 bases at J, leaving 11 bases unmatched. The CDR3: CASSELGLAGALYNEQFF. CDR3 DNA: TGTGCCAGCAGTGAACTAGGTCTAGCGGGAGCTCTATACAATGAGCAGTTCTTC.

The gene calls are TRBV7-2 and TRBJ2-7; 14 bases agree with TRBD2. Germline CDR1 and CDR2: SGHTA and FQGNSA. Unmatched junction bases numbered 16, after V lost 0 bases and J lost 6 bases. The CDR3 is made up of 20 amino acids. This chain's CDR3 is CASSLARTSGRRGRMGEQYF. The CDR3 DNA reads TGTGCCAGCAGCTTAGCGCGGACTAGCGGGAGGAGGGGGAGGATGGGCGAGCAGTACTTC. Full variable domain (remainder filled in from reference TRBV7-2 and TRBJ2-7): GAGVSQSPSNKVTEKGKDVELRCDPISGHTALYWYRQSLGQGLEFLIYFQGNSAPDKSGLPSDRFSAERTGGSVSTLTIQRTQQEDSAVYLCASSLARTSGRRGRMGEQYFGPGTRLTVT.

In this sample, this clone turned up once. The genes are TRBV25-1 and TRBJ2-2; maybe TRBD1 (5 bases). This CDR3 region has 14 residues. Per the germline V gene, CDR1 is MGHDK and CDR2 is SYGVNS. V lost 5 bases to trimming and J lost 4 bases, with 11 bases between them. In nucleotides, the CDR3 is TGTGCCAGCAGTTCCCCAGGGATCACCGGGGAGCTGTTTTTT. Its translation is CASSSPGITGELFF.

The V and J genes are TRBV7-6 and TRBJ2-7, with D possibly TRBD2 on 6 matching bases. The ends were cut back, 6 bases at V and 3 bases at J, with 21 bases in the middle. CDR3 size: 16 residues. Germline V gene sequence: CDR1 SGHVS, CDR2 FNYEAQ. The CDR3 bases are TGTGCCAGCAGGGGGGGTCGGCAGAAGCCTTACTACGAGCAGTACTTC. Its translation: CASRGGRQKPYYEQYF. The full variable domain, rest sourced from reference TRBV7-6 and TRBJ2-7, is GAGVSQSPRYKVTKRGQDVALRCDPISGHVSLYWYRQALGQGPEFLTYFNYEAQQDKSGLPNDRFSAERPEGSISTLTIQRTEQRDSAMYRCASRGGRQKPYYEQYFGPGTRLTVT.

The genes are TRBV6-5 and TRBJ2-1; 8 nucleotides agree with TRBD1. V gave up 6 bases and J gave up 7 bases; unmatched junction bases: 2. Germline V gene sequence: CDR1 MNHEY, CDR2 SVGAGI. CDR3 length equals 12 residues. The chain's CDR3 is CASSRTGNEQFF. CDR3 nucleotides: TGTGCCAGCAGCCGGACAGGGAATGAGCAGTTCTTC.

The chain uses TRBV7-2 and TRBJ2-1; D gene uncertain. CDR1 is SGHTA, CDR2 FQGNSA, per germline. The CDR3 length is 14 residues. V was pared by 10 bases and J by 5 bases, with 18 bases between. CDR3 nucleotide sequence: TGTGCCACCAAGGTAGAGAGGATGAACAATGAGCAGTTCTTC. It codes for CATKVERMNNEQFF.

The chain carries TRBV18 and TRBJ2-1; a possible D gene is TRBD1 (5 bases). This CDR3 has 12 residues. Germline lookup yields CDR1 KGHSH and CDR2 LQKENI. Trimming pared 6 bases from V and 15 bases from J, leaving 18 bases between. CDR3 bases: TGTGCCAGCTCCCAATCAGGGCCAGGGTTGTTCTTC. Its protein is CASSQSGPGLFF.

This rearrangement joins TRBV27 to TRBJ2-7, with 10 bases fitting TRBD2. From germline, CDR1 is MNHEY and CDR2 SMNVEV (reference sequence). The CDR3 runs to 13 residues. Trimming removed 5 bases from V and 12 bases from J; junction bases left unmatched: 10. The CDR3 loop is CASSPRPSGRRYF. CDR3 nucleotide sequence: TGTGCCAGCAGTCCTCGTCCTAGCGGGAGACGGTACTTC.

The genes are TRBV4-3 and TRBJ2-5, with 7 bases lining up with TRBD2. CDR1 and CDR2 from the germline V gene are LGHNA and YSLEER. Trimming removed 1 base from V and 13 bases from J; junction bases left unmatched: 21. The CDR3 runs to 17 residues. CDR3 loop: CASSQVFVREGPRCRYF. CDR3 bases: TGCGCCAGCAGCCAAGTATTCGTGAGGGAGGGGCCGAGATGTCGGTACTTC.

The CDR3 coding sequence is TGTGCCAGCAGTGAAGTGGGACAGATCCGCTCTGGAAACACCATATATTTT. Translated: CASSEVGQIRSGNTIYF. The gene calls are TRBV2 and TRBJ1-3; 7 bases fit TRBD1. The J segment lost 0 bases and the V segment lost 1 base, leaving 6 bases of the junction unmatched. This CDR3 is 17 amino acids long. Germline CDR1 is SNHLY and CDR2 is FYNNEI.

This clone has just one count. The genes are TRBV7-2 and TRBJ2-7; 11 bases are a match to TRBD2. From germline, CDR1 is SGHTA and CDR2 FQGNSA. The CDR3 spans 17 residues. Germline trimming cut 1 base from V and 2 bases from J; bases unmatched to any gene: 7. CDR3 bases: TGTGCCAGCAGCTTAGGGGCTAGCGGGAGGACCCCCTACGAGCAGTACTTC. This encodes CASSLGASGRTPYEQYF.

This clone has a single count. Here the CDR3 DNA reads TGTGCCAGCAGTTTAACTAGCGGGATGTTATACGAGCAGTACTTC. Protein: CASSLTSGMLYEQYF. The chain links TRBV28 to TRBJ2-7; 10 positions agree with TRBD2. CDR1 and CDR2 from the germline V gene are MDHEN and SYDVKM. After removal of 2 bases from V and 4 bases from J, the junction contained 5 bases not matched to a gene. This CDR3 is built from 15 residues.

The chain joins TRBV30 to TRBJ1-3; no clear D. Germline lookup yields CDR1 GTSNPN and CDR2 SVGIG (reference sequence). V shed 5 bases and J shed 0 bases, with 11 bases lying between them. This CDR3 contains 14 residues. The CDR3 DNA sequence: TGTGCCTGGGAACGGTCCCGCTCTGGAAACACCATATATTTT. Protein product: CAWERSRSGNTIYF.

The gene calls are TRBV10-3 and TRBJ2-5; 16 bases fit TRBD2. The germline V gene has CDR1 ENHRY and CDR2 SYGVKD. The trim removed 7 bases at V and 4 bases at J, leaving 12 bases unmatched. The CDR3 loop spans 18 amino acids. The CDR3: CAIKPAGTSGRAIETQYF. CDR3 nucleotide sequence: TGTGCCATCAAACCCGCCGGGACTAGCGGGAGGGCTATAGAGACCCAGTACTTC.

V gene TRBV5-4 combines with J gene TRBJ1-2; weak D call: TRBD1 (5 bases). V was trimmed by 0 bases and J by 10 bases, leaving 13 bases between them. This CDR3 contains 13 residues. The germline CDR1 and CDR2 sequences are SGHNT and YYREEE (reference sequence). The CDR3 coding sequence is TGTGCCAGCAGCTTGGCCCTTGACAGCCACTACACCTTC. It specifies CASSLALDSHYTF. Filled out from reference TRBV5-4 and TRBJ1-2, the complete variable domain reads ETGVTQSPTHLIKTRGQQVTLRCSSQSGHNTVSWYQQALGQGPQFIFQYYREEENGRGNFPPRFSGLQFPNYSSELNVNALELDDSALYLCASSLALDSHYTFGSGTRLTVV.

This sequence joins TRBV18 and TRBJ1-2; 8 nucleotides line up with TRBD1. V shed 5 bases and J 4 bases; nucleotides not matched to a gene: 3. The CDR3 runs to 13 residues. Germline loops: CDR1 KGHSH, CDR2 LQKENI. The CDR3 DNA reads as TGTGCCAGCTCATTGGGACAGGCCTATGGCTACACCTTC. It is translated as CASSLGQAYGYTF. Full variable domain (missing parts from reference TRBV18 and TRBJ1-2): NAGVMQNPRHLVRRRGQEARLRCSPMKGHSHVYWYRQLPEEGLKFMVYLQKENIIDESGMPKERFSAEFPKEGPSILRIQQVVRGDSAAYFCASSLGQAYGYTFGSGTRLTVV.

The gene calls are TRBV7-9 and TRBJ1-4, with D perhaps TRBD1 (5 bases). Germline V CDR1 and CDR2: SEHNR, FQNEAQ (reference sequence). The CDR3 extends over 13 amino acids. V lost 5 bases and J lost 10, with 14 bases in between. The chain's CDR3 is CASSREQDPKLFF. The CDR3 DNA reads as TGTGCCAGCAGCAGAGAACAGGATCCAAAACTGTTTTTT.

The V and J genes are TRBV14 and TRBJ2-1; the match to TRBD2 covers 7 bases. V dropped 4 bases and J dropped 7; count of bases not matched to a gene: 10. Germline CDR1 SGHDN, CDR2 FVKESK. There are 15 residues in the CDR3. Here the CDR3 reads CASSPLGREENEQFF. DNA of the CDR3: TGTGCCAGCAGCCCGCTGGGACGGGAGGAGAATGAGCAGTTCTTC.

This chain joins TRBV6-6 and TRBJ2-2, with unresolved D. Per germline, CDR1 MNHNY and CDR2 SVGAGI (reference sequence). V lost 2 bases to trimming and J lost 4 bases, with 11 bases between them. This CDR3 is 15 amino acids long. CDR3 DNA sequence: TGTGCCAGCAGTTACGGTTTGACTGGCACCGGGGAGCTGTTTTTT. Translated: CASSYGLTGTGELFF.

For the CDR3, the DNA is TGTGCCAGCAGCCCGCGTACGGGGGATCAGCCCCAGCATTTT. Translating it yields CASSPRTGDQPQHF. The genes are TRBV9 and TRBJ1-5; tentative D call: TRBD1 (5 bases). CDR3 size: 14 residues. Germline V gives CDR1 SGDLS, CDR2 YYNGEE. Between the trimmed V and J ends, which lost 4 bases and 5 bases, there was a span of 13 bases.

This clone was detected only once. The genes are TRBV6-1 and TRBJ2-2; TRBD2 might be the D (6 bases). This CDR3 is 17 amino acids long. The V end lost 3 bases, the J end lost 0 bases, and 14 bases lay between the germline ends. CDR1 MNHNS and CDR2 SASEGT come from the germline V gene. CDR3 in amino acids: CASSDWTGSTNTGELFF. The CDR3 nucleotides read TGTGCCAGCAGTGACTGGACCGGGAGCACGAACACCGGGGAGCTGTTTTTT.

This chain connects TRBV5-1 to TRBJ2-1; tentatively, D is TRBD1 (6 bases). Trimming took 3 bases from V and 5 from J, leaving 15 bases between them. Germline lookup yields CDR1 SGHRS and CDR2 YFSETQ. CDR3 length: 15 residues. DNA of the CDR3: TGCGCCAGCAGCTCCATCAGGGGATTGAACAATGAGCAGTTCTTC. Translation gives CASSSIRGLNNEQFF.

The V gene is TRBV19, the J gene TRBJ2-1, with TRBD1 matching 8 bases. The V gene end was trimmed by 5 bases and the J gene end by 6 bases; junction bases not matched to a gene: 6. Germline V gives CDR1 LNHDA, CDR2 SQIVND (reference sequence). The CDR3 has 14 amino acids. CDR3 coding DNA: TGTGCCAGTAGTCCCCTCGGACAGGGCAATGAGCAGTTCTTC. Protein sequence: CASSPLGQGNEQFF. Looking up the rest from reference TRBV19 and TRBJ2-1 gives the full variable domain: DGGITQSPKYLFRKEGQNVTLSCEQNLNHDAMYWYRQDPGQGLRLIYYSQIVNDFQKGDIAEGYSVSREKKESFPLTVTSAQKNPTAFYLCASSPLGQGNEQFFGPGTRLTVL.

V is TRBV7-8 and J is TRBJ1-1; D unresolved. Germline CDR1 SGHVS, CDR2 FQNEAQ. CDR3 length: 16 residues. Trimming shortened V by 1 base and J by 11 bases, and 23 bases separated the two germline ends. The CDR3 region is CASSLEQGGRRYMAFF. CDR3 sequence (DNA): TGTGCCAGCAGCTTAGAGCAAGGAGGACGTCGGTACATGGCTTTCTTT.